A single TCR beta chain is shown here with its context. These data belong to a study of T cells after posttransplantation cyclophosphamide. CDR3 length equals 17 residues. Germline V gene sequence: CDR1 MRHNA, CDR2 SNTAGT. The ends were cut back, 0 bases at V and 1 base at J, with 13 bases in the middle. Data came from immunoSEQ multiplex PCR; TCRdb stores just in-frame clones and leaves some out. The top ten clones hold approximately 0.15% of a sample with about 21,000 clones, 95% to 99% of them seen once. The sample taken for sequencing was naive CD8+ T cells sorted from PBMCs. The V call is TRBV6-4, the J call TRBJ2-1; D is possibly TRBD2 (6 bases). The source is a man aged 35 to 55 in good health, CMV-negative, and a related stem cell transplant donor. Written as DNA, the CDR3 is TGTGCCAGCAGTGACTCCCCTAGCGAGATATCCTACAATGAGCAGTTCTTC. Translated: CASSDSPSEISYNEQFF.